What follows are 25 T cell receptor beta chains derived from one specimen sequenced in a study of OX40 agonist ivuxolimab in advanced cancers. Data came from immunoSEQ multiplex PCR; TCRdb stores just in-frame clones and leaves some out. The sample shows 55,000 to 75,000 clones, around 80% of them seen only once. Sequencing was performed on CD4+ or CD8+ T cells sorted from blood, taken in a trial of the OX40 agonist ivuxolimab. The receptor set was obtained from an adult with an advanced solid tumor such as melanoma, head and neck, liver or kidney cancer.

The chain is built from TRBV5-1 and TRBJ2-5; D uncertain. Germline CDR1 SGHRS, CDR2 YFSETQ. This CDR3 is built from 13 residues. V was cut by 2 bases and J by 3 bases, with 8 bases left in between. The CDR3 DNA reads as TGCGCCAGCAGCTTTCAGCCTAAAGAGACCCAGTACTTC. Amino acid sequence: CASSFQPKETQYF.

The chain carries TRBV7-3 and TRBJ2-4; the match to TRBD1 covers 7 bases. Germline assignment: CDR1 SGHTA and CDR2 FQGTGA. J lost 8 bases, V lost 5 bases, and 9 bases had no gene match. CDR3 length: 14 amino acids. CDR3 bases: TGTGCCAGCAGCGACCAGGGGGTGGCCGACATTCAGTACTTC. Its protein product is CASSDQGVADIQYF.

V usage is TRBV28 and J usage is TRBJ1-5; D not certain. The length of the CDR3 is 14 residues. From germline, CDR1 is MDHEN and CDR2 SYDVKM. Trimming took 3 bases from V and 5 from J, leaving 11 bases between them. The CDR3 bases are TGTGCCAGCAGTTTTTCTTTAGGGCATCAGCCCCAGCATTTT. As protein: CASSFSLGHQPQHF.

As to this clone: Mismatch with germline at one junction end may stem from a read error. At the DNA level, this CDR3 is encoded by other sequences in the same sample as well. This sequence joins TRBV30 and TRBJ1-1, with 8 bases that match TRBD1. Per germline, CDR1 GTSNPN and CDR2 SVGIG (reference sequence). CDR3 length: 18 residues. CDR3: CAWSVLGQGALRGTEAFF. The CDR3 DNA follows: TGTGCCTGGAGTGTACTTGGGCAGGGGGCGTTGAGGGGCACTGAGGCTTTCTTT. Supplemented by reference TRBV30 and TRBJ1-1, the full variable domain reads SQTIHQWPATLVQPVGSPLSLECTVEGTSNPNLYWYRQAAGRGLQLLFYSVGIGQISSEVPQNLSASRPQDRQFILSSKKLLLSDSGFYLCAWSVLGQGALRGTEAFFGQGTRLTVV.

The J gene is TRBJ2-7, the V gene TRBV27, with D tentatively TRBD2 (6 bases). V was trimmed by 9 bases and J by 2 bases, leaving 23 bases between them. Germline assignment: CDR1 MNHEY and CDR2 SMNVEV (reference sequence). This CDR3 has 16 amino acids. The CDR3 bases are TGTGCCAGATCCCGGGACTCAACATTGCCGCCCTACGAGCAGTACTTC. Translation gives CARSRDSTLPPYEQYF.

The chain combines TRBV2 with TRBJ1-2, with 8 bases that match TRBD1. J gave up 5 bases and V 5 bases, and 13 bases lay outside the gene matches. Germline V gives CDR1 SNHLY, CDR2 FYNNEI. The CDR3 runs to 16 residues. The CDR3 DNA is TGTGCCAGCAGTATACAACAGGGGGTATTTGGATATGGCTACACCTTC. It is translated as CASSIQQGVFGYGYTF.

V gene TRBV18 combines with J gene TRBJ2-3; possibly TRBD1 for D (5 bases). Looked up from germline, CDR1 is KGHSH and CDR2 is LQKENI. This CDR3 is 15 amino acids long. Trimming took 3 bases from V and 7 from J, leaving 17 bases between them. The CDR3 region is CASSPGQGLFNTQYF. The DNA for the CDR3 is TGTGCCAGCTCACCCGGACAAGGGCTTTTTAATACGCAGTATTTT.

The chain joins TRBV5-6 to TRBJ2-7, with unresolved D. The CDR3 extends over 14 amino acids. V was clipped by 1 base and J by 2 bases, with 10 bases between them. Germline values: CDR1 SGHDT, CDR2 YYEEEE. CDR3 sequence: CASSLSAVPYEQYF. Written as DNA, the CDR3 is TGTGCCAGCAGCTTGAGTGCGGTCCCCTACGAGCAGTACTTC. The full variable domain, its missing parts supplied by reference TRBV5-6 and TRBJ2-7, is DAGVTQSPTHLIKTRGQQVTLRCSPKSGHDTVSWYQQALGQGPQFIFQYYEEEERQRGNFPDRFSGHQFPNYSSELNVNALLLGDSALYLCASSLSAVPYEQYFGPGTRLTVT.

CDR3 loop: CASSLGGSYGYTF. Written as DNA, the CDR3 is TGTGCCAGCAGCTTAGGGGGCAGCTATGGCTACACCTTC. The rearrangement joins TRBV11-2 to TRBJ1-2; weak D call: TRBD1 (5 bases). Trimming removed 1 base at V and 4 bases at J, with 7 bases between. Per the germline V gene, CDR1 is SGHAT and CDR2 is FQNNGV. The CDR3 spans 13 residues.

The chain employs TRBV30 and TRBJ2-5; a possible D gene is TRBD1 (5 bases). The V gene lost 2 bases and the J gene lost 1 base, with 11 bases spanning the gap. Per germline, CDR1 GTSNPN and CDR2 SVGIG (reference sequence). This CDR3 has 14 amino acids. The CDR3 DNA reads TGTGCCTGGAGTCCCTGGGGCCGCCAAGAGACCCAGTACTTC. Protein: CAWSPWGRQETQYF.

As concerns this clone: At one end, the junction sequence differs from germline, possibly due to a read error. The chain couples TRBV5-1 to TRBJ1-1; D gene uncertain. Germline CDR1 reads SGHRS; CDR2 reads YFSETQ. This CDR3 region has 14 residues. The CDR3 protein is CASSLAEGNAEAFF. CDR3 coding DNA: TGCGCCAGCAGCTTGGCCGAAGGGAACGCTGAAGCTTTCTTT. The entire variable domain, with the rest obtained from reference TRBV5-1 and TRBJ1-1, is as follows: KAGVTQTPRYLIKTRGQQVTLSCSPISGHRSVSWYQQTPGQGLQFLFEYFSETQRNKGNFPGRFSGRQFSNSRSEMNVSTLELGDSALYLCASSLAEGNAEAFFGQGTRLTVV.

The chain links TRBV9 to TRBJ2-1; 9 bases line up with TRBD2. Germline lookup yields CDR1 SGDLS and CDR2 YYNGEE. The V gene end was trimmed by 4 bases and the J gene end by 7 bases; junction bases not matched to a gene: 12. CDR3 length: 16 residues. The CDR3 nucleotides are TGTGCCAGCAGCCCGAGCCCCCAGCGGGGGGTGAATGAGCAGTTCTTC. Its protein is CASSPSPQRGVNEQFF.

The rearrangement joins TRBV27 to TRBJ2-2; D gene ambiguous. Trimming removed 0 bases from V and 5 bases from J, with 7 bases in between. Germline CDR1 reads MNHEY; CDR2 reads SMNVEV (reference sequence). CDR3 size: 14 residues. CDR3 bases: TGTGCCAGCAGTTTATCCCGAATGACCGGGGAGCTGTTTTTT. Translating gives CASSLSRMTGELFF.

A single count supports this clone. The chain uses TRBV7-9 and TRBJ2-7; D possibly matches TRBD1 or TRBD2 (6 bases each). Between the trimmed V and J ends, which lost 2 bases and 7 bases, there was a span of 15 bases. This CDR3 has 14 amino acids. Germline assignment: CDR1 SEHNR and CDR2 FQNEAQ (reference sequence). CDR3: CASSLHRDSREQYF. DNA for the CDR3: TGTGCCAGCAGCTTACACAGGGACTCGAGGGAGCAGTACTTC. Supplemented by reference TRBV7-9 and TRBJ2-7, the full variable domain reads DTGVSQNPRHKITKRGQNVTFRCDPISEHNRLYWYRQTLGQGPEFLTYFQNEAQLEKSRLLSDRFSAERPKGSFSTLEIQRTEQGDSAMYLCASSLHRDSREQYFGPGTRLTVT.

The chain links TRBV30 to TRBJ2-2, with 11 positions matching TRBD2. The J segment lost 3 bases and the V segment lost 7 bases, leaving 7 bases of the junction unmatched. CDR1 is GTSNPN and CDR2 is SVGIG in the germline V gene (reference sequence). The CDR3 length is 15 residues. The CDR3 loop is CALLSGGAYTGELFF. For the CDR3, the DNA is TGTGCCTTACTTAGCGGGGGGGCGTACACCGGGGAGCTGTTTTTT.

This clone was recorded once. V is TRBV29-1 and J is TRBJ1-4, with 7 bases matching TRBD1. The CDR3 has 13 residues. The trim removed 5 bases at V and 4 bases at J, leaving 4 bases unmatched. CDR1 and CDR2 (germline): SQVTM, ANQGSEA. CDR3 in DNA: TGCAGCGTTAAGACAGGGAGTAATGAAAAACTGTTTTTT. This gives the protein CSVKTGSNEKLFF.

The gene calls are TRBV7-3 and TRBJ2-3; perhaps TRBD2 as D (5 bases). The germline gives CDR1 SGHTA, CDR2 FQGTGA. This CDR3 comprises 13 residues. The ends were cut back, 3 bases at V and 5 bases at J, with 9 bases in the middle. CDR3 sequence reads: CASSLRGGDTQYF. CDR3 bases: TGTGCCAGCAGCTTGAGAGGAGGAGATACGCAGTATTTT. The full variable domain, rest sourced from reference TRBV7-3 and TRBJ2-3, is GAGVSQTPSNKVTEKGKYVELRCDPISGHTALYWYRQSLGQGPEFLIYFQGTGAADDSGLPNDRFFAVRPEGSVSTLKIQRTERGDSAVYLCASSLRGGDTQYFGPGTRLTVL.

The chain carries TRBV10-3 and TRBJ1-2; D is unresolved. The V gene's germline CDR1 is ENHRY and CDR2 SYGVKD. Trimming took off 4 bases at V and 4 bases at J, with 10 bases between the two ends. The CDR3 runs to 13 residues. As DNA, the CDR3 is TGTGCCATCAGTGTTCCCCCTGCCTATGGCTACACCTTC. Amino acid sequence: CAISVPPAYGYTF.

J is TRBJ2-3 and V is TRBV7-9, with D tentatively TRBD2 (7 bases). The V end was cut by 5 bases, the J end by 3 bases, with 18 bases between. The CDR3 totals 16 residues. Germline lookup yields CDR1 SEHNR and CDR2 FQNEAQ (reference sequence). The CDR3 DNA reads TGTGCCAGCAGCCTCGGAGGGGGGGGGCCTACAGATACGCAGTATTTT. Amino acids: CASSLGGGGPTDTQYF.

V is TRBV4-3 and J is TRBJ1-2; D perhaps matches TRBD1 (5 bases). The CDR3 loop spans 13 amino acids. Between the trimmed V and J ends, which lost 0 bases and 10 bases, there was a span of 12 bases. The germline gives CDR1 LGHNA, CDR2 YSLEER. The CDR3 sequence is CASSQDWGEAYTF. CDR3 in DNA: TGCGCCAGCAGCCAAGATTGGGGGGAAGCCTACACCTTC.

The rearrangement joins TRBV19 to TRBJ2-2; 12 bases align to TRBD2. Germline V gene data show CDR1 as LNHDA and CDR2 as SQIVND (reference sequence). The J segment lost 4 bases and the V segment lost 6 bases, leaving 9 bases of the junction unmatched. The CDR3 has 17 residues. The CDR3 here is CASRLAGGRTSTGELFF. The DNA of the CDR3 is TGTGCCAGTAGACTAGCGGGGGGCCGTACGAGCACCGGGGAGCTGTTTTTT.

This chain connects TRBV10-3 to TRBJ1-2; 7 bases fit TRBD1. V dropped 4 bases and J dropped 4; count of bases not matched to a gene: 9. Germline V gene lookup returns CDR1 ENHRY and CDR2 SYGVKD. The CDR3 spans 15 residues. CDR3 bases: TGTGCCATCAGTGTTGTTATGACAGGGACCTATGGCTACACCTTC. The encoded protein is CAISVVMTGTYGYTF.

The rearrangement links TRBV7-8 to TRBJ2-7; possibly TRBD2 for D (6 bases). Per germline, CDR1 SGHVS and CDR2 FQNEAQ. Trimming removed 5 bases from V and 7 bases from J, with 15 bases in between. This CDR3 spans 13 amino acids. This CDR3 reads CASSTTLAIEQYF. CDR3 sequence (DNA): TGTGCCAGCAGCACCACTCTAGCGATAGAGCAGTACTTC.

J is TRBJ2-1 and V is TRBV30; 10 bases are shared with TRBD2. V dropped 4 bases and J dropped 8; count of bases not matched to a gene: 2. Germline assignment: CDR1 GTSNPN and CDR2 SVGIG (reference sequence). This CDR3 is built from 12 residues. Written as DNA, the CDR3 is TGTGCCTGGACTAGCGGGGGCTATGAGCAGTTCTTC. Protein product: CAWTSGGYEQFF.

This rearrangement joins TRBV7-9 to TRBJ2-5, with D perhaps matching TRBD1 (6 bases). The CDR3 consists of 13 residues. Germline CDR1 is SEHNR and CDR2 is FQNEAQ (reference sequence). Trimming took off 5 bases at V and 4 bases at J, with 11 bases between the two ends. This chain's CDR3 is CASSPTGLETQYF. The CDR3 DNA is TGTGCCAGCAGCCCGACAGGCCTAGAGACCCAGTACTTC.